This T cell receptor (beta chain) was identified in a study of cytomegalovirus exposure and HLA in healthy donors. Study details: Of all 400 or so donors who were genotyped, roughly 81% belonged to the Caucasian-associated ancestry cluster.

Findings and caveats of the study: In vitro work confirmed that a few CMV-associated chains recognize CMV antigens. Several V segments, TRBV6-2 and TRBV6-3 among them, could not be told apart and were dropped. Most TCR sequences showed up rarely, but some public TCRs showed up in many donors.

A multiplex PCR was run with 60 Vbeta primers and 13 Jbeta primers. Profiled with immunoSEQ multiplex PCR; TCRdb holds only in-frame clones, not every one. The repertoire has 150,000 to 180,000 clones, 74% of them found once; the top ten carry around 1.9%. The sample holds a few counts of this clone. What it binds is unknown. V was trimmed by 6 bases and J by 2 bases, leaving 14 bases between them. The V gene's germline CDR1 is SGHRS and CDR2 YFSETQ. The CDR3 is 15 residues long. This TCR derives from a man aged 25-45 years in good health and CMV-seronegative. The sequenced material came from PBMCs. The rearrangement joins TRBV5-1 to TRBJ2-2; a possible D gene is TRBD1 (6 bases). The CDR3 reads CASTSGQPNTGELFF. The CDR3, as DNA: TGCGCCAGCACCTCAGGACAGCCAAACACCGGGGAGCTGTTTTTT.